This passage covers 4 T cell receptor beta chains from one sample sequenced in a study of T cells in Graves' hyperthyroidism and ophthalmopathy. Authors of the study amplified TCR beta CDR3 regions from RNA transcripts. With the HTBI primer set, the TCR CDR3 went through a first round of RT-PCR. TCRdb re-called the multiplex PCR reads with MiXCR, one entry per CDR3 protein. This table holds 300,000 to 450,000 distinct CDR3 sequences, about 14% found once. Sequencing was performed on blood. These receptors came from a woman in her sixties or seventies with Graves' hyperthyroidism.

This rearrangement joins TRBV28 to TRBJ2-7; D perhaps matches TRBD1 (8 bases). Germline loops: CDR1 MDHEN, CDR2 SYDVKM. The CDR3 consists of 14 residues. V was pared by 5 bases and J by 1 base, with 12 bases between. The CDR3: CASSGGDRSYEQYF. CDR3 nucleotides: TGTGCCAGCAGTGGGGGGGACAGGTCCTACGAGCAGTACTTC. Complete variable domain (other parts from reference TRBV28 and TRBJ2-7): DVKVTQSSRYLVKRTGEKVFLECVQDMDHENMFWYRQDPGLGLRLIYFSYDVKMKEKGDIPEGYSVSREKKERFSLILESASTNQTSMYLCASSGGDRSYEQYFGPGTRLTVT.

The chain is built from TRBV11-1 and TRBJ2-3; 8 nucleotides agree with TRBD2. This CDR3 contains 17 residues. V was clipped by 4 bases and J by 2 bases; unmatched bases: 11. Germline V lookup: CDR1 SGHAT, CDR2 FQDESV (reference sequence). The CDR3 sequence: CASSWLGTSADTDTQYF. In DNA form, the CDR3 reads TGTGCCAGCAGCTGGCTGGGGACTAGTGCTGACACAGATACGCAGTATTTT.

At least ten counts were recorded for this clonotype. CDR3 in amino acids: CASSYSRNSYEQYF. The CDR3 DNA is TGTGCCAGCAGTTACTCGCGTAACTCCTACGAGCAGTACTTC. The V and J genes are TRBV6-6 and TRBJ2-7; D unclear. The V end was cut by 0 bases, the J end by 0 bases, with 6 bases between. Germline V gene sequence: CDR1 MNHNY, CDR2 SVGAGI (reference sequence). CDR3 length: 14 amino acids.

This clonotype occurred many times. The rearrangement joins TRBV9 to TRBJ2-3; D is undetermined. The germline V and J ends were trimmed by 0 bases and 1 base, with 6 bases remaining between them. The CDR3 runs 14 residues. Germline assignment: CDR1 SGDLS and CDR2 YYNGEE. CDR3 region: CASSVASRTDTQYF. The CDR3 coding sequence is TGTGCCAGCAGCGTAGCGAGCCGCACAGATACGCAGTATTTT.